This TCR beta chain comes out of a study of control samples from healthy donors and cancer patients. V lost 8 bases and J lost 0, with 11 bases in between. This CDR3 is built from 13 residues. Germline CDR1 is LGHDT and CDR2 is YNNKEL (reference sequence). Repertoires were generated with immunoSEQ multiplex PCR, while TCRdb's copy carries only in-frame clones and drops some. The table has 150,000 or so clones, over 85% seen once. This clone was observed a single time. The chain is built from TRBV3-1 (or the pseudogene TRBV3-2) and TRBJ2-7; D call uncertain. The material sequenced was blood. This receptor was obtained from a young man in good health. The CDR3 loop reads CASGRSSSYEQYF. The CDR3 nucleotides read TGTGCCAGCGGAAGGAGTAGCTCCTACGAGCAGTACTTC.